This entry is about one T cell receptor (beta chain). CDR1 and CDR2 from the germline V gene are WSHSY and SAAADI. V dropped 2 bases and J dropped 10; count of bases not matched to a gene: 6. The CDR3 consists of 15 residues. This sample is drawn from a study of T cell responses to AZD1222 COVID-19 vaccine. TCRdb's table, derived via immunoSEQ multiplex PCR, lists solely in-frame clones and lacks some. Of tens of thousands of clones in the sample, nearly 90% were seen once. J is TRBJ1-6 and V is TRBV10-2; 9 bases agree with TRBD1. This clonotype was obtained from an adult in good health. Sequences were derived from peripheral blood, sampled on day 0 of MenACWY control vaccination. The CDR3 nucleotides are TGCGCCAGCAGTGAGGGGGGGACAGGGTGGTCACCCCTCCACTTT. Residues: CASSEGGTGWSPLHF.